The next 20 T cell receptor beta chains were all read from a single sample in a study of CD8+CD57+ T cells in acquired aplastic anemia. Profiling of TCR beta VDJ combinations and CDR3 sequences used genomic DNA as template. TCRdb itself ran the reads through MiXCR, one entry per CDR3 protein. The sample has about 420,000 distinct CDR3 sequences, around 72% seen once; the top ten hold approximately 3.9%. Sequenced: sorted CD4+, CD8+, or CD8+CD57+ T cells (not recorded which) from PBMCs. The receptors here all came from a human donor in good health, serving as a control.

This clonotype has at least ten counts. The chain couples TRBV29-1 to TRBJ1-2; TRBD1 matches 9 bases. This CDR3 is 15 amino acids long. The germline V gene has CDR1 SQVTM and CDR2 ANQGSEA. V lost 5 bases to trimming and J lost 1 base; unmatched junction nucleotides: 8. DNA for the CDR3: TGCAGCGTTCCCCCGGGACAGGGCCTTAACTATGGCTACACCTTC. The encoded protein is CSVPPGQGLNYGYTF.

V usage is TRBV25-1 and J usage is TRBJ2-7; 9 nucleotides agree with TRBD1. The length of the CDR3 is 14 residues. Germline CDR1 reads MGHDK; CDR2 reads SYGVNS. Trimming at V came to 6 bases and at J to 5 bases, leaving 8 bases not matched to a gene. The CDR3 DNA sequence: TGTGCCAGCAGGGGACAGGGAGATTTCAACGAGCAGTACTTC. Its translation is CASRGQGDFNEQYF.

The V and J genes are TRBV9 and TRBJ1-2; D perhaps matches TRBD1 (5 bases). Germline CDR1 SGDLS, CDR2 YYNGEE. This CDR3 is 14 amino acids long. V was shortened by 6 bases and J by 11 bases, with 23 bases between the two germline ends. In DNA form, the CDR3 reads TGTGCCAGCACCCAGTCAAACGGGCGGGGCGATTACACCTTC. Its translation is CASTQSNGRGDYTF.

CDR3 protein: CASSRDEDSYDQYYF. CDR3 nucleotides: TGTGCCAGCAGCCGTGACGAGGACTCCTACGACCAGTACTACTTC. V gene TRBV7-6 combines with J gene TRBJ2-7; D is possibly TRBD2 (5 bases). Germline V gene data show CDR1 as SGHVS and CDR2 as FNYEAQ. The CDR3 consists of 15 residues. V lost 5 bases, J lost 13 bases, and 27 bases lay in between.

The chain employs TRBV7-6 and TRBJ2-3, with TRBD2 matching over 9 bases. Trimming removed 5 bases from V and 12 bases from J; junction bases left unmatched: 15. Germline V gene data show CDR1 as SGHVS and CDR2 as FNYEAQ. The CDR3 is 15 residues long. In DNA, the CDR3 is TGTGCCAGCAGCGCGGGAGGGACGGGAAACACCACACAGTATTTT. Translated, it gives CASSAGGTGNTTQYF.

The rearrangement uses TRBV11-2 and TRBJ1-6; D is perhaps TRBD1 (5 bases). Germline CDR1 SGHAT, CDR2 FQNNGV. Trimming removed 5 bases from V and 8 bases from J, with 13 bases in between. The CDR3 runs to 14 residues. CDR3 in DNA: TGTGCCAGCAGCCCAGGGCGGGATGATTCACCCCTCCACTTT. Its protein is CASSPGRDDSPLHF.

The chain couples TRBV20-1 to TRBJ2-7, with 7 bases that match TRBD1. Germline V lookup: CDR1 DFQATT, CDR2 SNEGSKA (reference sequence). CDR3 size: 12 residues. Unmatched junction bases numbered 9, after V lost 2 bases and J lost 11 bases. CDR3 amino acids: CSARRNRGQEYF. DNA of the CDR3: TGCAGTGCTAGACGCAACCGCGGACAGGAGTACTTC.

J is TRBJ2-7 and V is TRBV29-1; 7 bases are shared with TRBD1. The CDR3 runs to 17 residues. Trimming took 7 bases from V and 2 from J; bases not matched to a gene: 20. Germline V gene sequence: CDR1 SQVTM, CDR2 ANQGSEA. Written as DNA, the CDR3 is TGCAGCGGCCGGGGACAGTCATTACCGGACGGACCCTACGAGCAGTACTTC. Protein sequence: CSGRGQSLPDGPYEQYF.

V and J are TRBV7-9 and TRBJ2-5; no firm D call. The germline V gene encodes CDR1 SEHNR and CDR2 FQNEAQ (reference sequence). The V end was cut by 5 bases, the J end by 6 bases, with 10 bases between. The length of the CDR3 is 12 residues. In nucleotides, the CDR3 is TGTGCCAGCAGCACCCCAGAAAAGACCCAGTACTTC. Its translation is CASSTPEKTQYF.

This sequence joins TRBV5-6 and TRBJ2-3, with D perhaps matching TRBD1 or TRBD2 (5 bases each). The CDR3 runs to 15 residues. Trimming cost V 1 base and J 4 bases, with 13 bases left between them. Germline V lookup: CDR1 SGHDT, CDR2 YYEEEE. As DNA, the CDR3 is TGTGCCAGCAGCTTGATCCTCCGGGGCCCAGATACGCAGTATTTT. This translates into CASSLILRGPDTQYF. Full variable domain (missing parts from reference TRBV5-6 and TRBJ2-3): DAGVTQSPTHLIKTRGQQVTLRCSPKSGHDTVSWYQQALGQGPQFIFQYYEEEERQRGNFPDRFSGHQFPNYSSELNVNALLLGDSALYLCASSLILRGPDTQYFGPGTRLTVL.

The V and J genes are TRBV19 and TRBJ1-2, with D unclear. Looked up from germline, CDR1 is LNHDA and CDR2 is SQIVND (reference sequence). V was trimmed by 4 bases and J by 1 base, leaving 13 bases between them. This CDR3 is built from 15 residues. The CDR3 loop is CASSREPRYNYGYTF. CDR3 in DNA: TGTGCCAGTAGTAGGGAGCCACGCTATAACTATGGCTACACCTTC.

The chain couples TRBV7-9 to TRBJ1-2; no clear D gene. This CDR3 is 15 amino acids long. Germline CDR1 SEHNR, CDR2 FQNEAQ (reference sequence). V was pared by 1 base and J by 1 base, with 10 bases between. The DNA of the CDR3 is TGTGCCAGCAGCTTAGGACACCAACTTAACTATGGCTACACCTTC. It encodes CASSLGHQLNYGYTF.

The sample holds one count of this clonotype. This CDR3 is missing its conserved last phenylalanine or tryptophan, likely due to a read error. Because the CDR3's place on the DNA is in doubt, the DNA is left out and the CDR3 is given as listed by TCRdb. This chain joins TRBV7-2 and TRBJ1-1; the table's D gene call, TRBD1, was not cross checked with the DNA. The V gene's germline CDR1 is SGHTA and CDR2 FQGNSA. The CDR3 spans 13 residues, counting both ends. CDR3 loop: CASSLDGDSNGYT.

For this clonotype: Because it lacks the conserved phenylalanine or tryptophan at the end, this CDR3 is likely a read error. Because the CDR3's place on the DNA is in doubt, the DNA is left out and the CDR3 is given as listed by TCRdb. The CDR3 sequence is CASSLGGDTIYFV. The gene calls are TRBV7-9 and TRBJ1-2; the table gives TRBD1 as D, unverified against the DNA. CDR1 and CDR2 from the germline V gene are SEHNR and FQNEAQ (reference sequence). The CDR3 length equals 13 residues, ends included.

In this sample, this clonotype turned up many times. The J gene is TRBJ1-6, the V gene TRBV4-3; the D is unclear. The CDR3 has 15 residues. The germline V gene has CDR1 LGHNA and CDR2 YSLEER. The V gene lost 1 base and the J gene lost 9 bases, with 13 bases spanning the gap. CDR3: CASSQGGVRRSPLHF. The CDR3 DNA sequence: TGCGCCAGCAGCCAAGGTGGAGTCAGGCGTTCACCCCTCCACTTT.

This clonotype was observed a handful of times. As the CDR3 is not closed by the conserved phenylalanine or tryptophan, this likely results from a read error. This CDR3 reads CASSLDSVQGTQYL. The DNA for the CDR3 is TGTGCCAGTAGTTTAGACAGTGTCCAAGGGACCCAGTACCTC. V is TRBV19 and J is TRBJ2-5; possibly TRBD1 for D (5 bases). In germline, CDR1 is LNHDA, CDR2 SQIVND (reference sequence). The CDR3 extends over 14 amino acids.

As to this clonotype: This may be a read error: a much more frequent sequence differs by one nucleotide. The DNA is omitted, as the CDR3 cannot be located on it reliably, and the CDR3 follows TCRdb's listing. The J gene is TRBJ1-3, the V gene TRBV30; the table's D call TRBD1 went unverified against the DNA. The V gene's germline CDR1 is GTSNPN and CDR2 SVGIG (reference sequence). The CDR3 adds up to 13 amino acids, both ends counted. CDR3 sequence reads: CAWGQGAGNTIHF.

This clonotype was observed a handful of times. The V call is TRBV20-1, the J call TRBJ2-7, with D possibly TRBD1 on 5 matching bases. V was cut by 3 bases and J by 7 bases, with 16 bases left in between. The CDR3 runs to 13 residues. The germline V gene encodes CDR1 DFQATT and CDR2 SNEGSKA (reference sequence). CDR3 loop: CSARSQGLREQYF. For the CDR3, the DNA is TGCAGTGCTAGGTCTCAGGGCCTACGGGAGCAGTACTTC.

Concerning this clonotype itself: It is likely a read error, because the conserved phenylalanine at the end of the CDR3 is missing. The DNA is omitted, as the CDR3 cannot be located on it reliably, and the CDR3 follows TCRdb's listing. V gene TRBV7-8 combines with J gene TRBJ1-2; the table names TRBD1, a call not compared with the DNA. The CDR3 is 13 residues long, counting both termini. Germline CDR1 is SGHVS and CDR2 is FQNEAQ. The CDR3 sequence: CASSWGRKTYEQY.

J is TRBJ2-7 and V is TRBV7-2; possibly TRBD1 or TRBD2 for D (6 bases each). This CDR3 contains 12 residues. V was trimmed by 3 bases and J by 5 bases, leaving 8 bases between them. Germline V CDR1 and CDR2: SGHTA, FQGNSA. The CDR3 sequence is CASSFGGHEQYF. Here the CDR3 DNA reads TGTGCCAGCAGCTTCGGGGGCCACGAGCAGTACTTC. Variable domain in full (rest from reference TRBV7-2 and TRBJ2-7): GAGVSQSPSNKVTEKGKDVELRCDPISGHTALYWYRQSLGQGLEFLIYFQGNSAPDKSGLPSDRFSAERTGGSVSTLTIQRTQQEDSAVYLCASSFGGHEQYFGPGTRLTVT.